This T cell receptor beta chain was documented in a study of T-cell reconstitution after alpha-beta-depleted transplantation in children. This clonotype came up many times. Using unique molecular identifiers, the investigators prepared the TCRbeta library. From the PCR reads, TCRdb called clonotypes with MiXCR, one entry per CDR3 protein. In the table there are some 75,000 distinct CDR3 sequences, about 7% of which are singletons. Sequencing used PBMCs from the stem cell graft donor, obtained from the stem cell graft. The source of this sequence is a human donor who donated a stem cell graft to a child with acute lymphoblastic leukemia.

Here the CDR3 reads CSVHQGTANTEAFF. DNA for the CDR3: TGCAGTGTTCATCAAGGGACAGCCAACACTGAAGCTTTCTTT. The chain employs TRBV20-1 and TRBJ1-1, with 7 bases aligning to TRBD1. Germline values: CDR1 DFQATT, CDR2 SNEGSKA (reference sequence). The CDR3 contains 14 residues. J was trimmed by 2 bases and V by 7 bases; bases with no gene match: 10.